One T cell receptor beta chain is described in this entry. This sample stems from a study of blood T cell repertoires in COVID-19. Study summary: Spain, Italy and the United States supplied samples that represented acute and convalescent COVID-19. T cells, B-cell-depleted T cells, or PBMCs provided the cDNA or gDNA that served as material.

The CDR3 is 14 amino acids. CDR1 and CDR2 from the germline V gene are LGHNA and YNFKEQ. V was cut by 1 base and J by 6 bases, with 13 bases left in between. Authors' processing steps: Quantification of nucleated cells was approximated via reference gene primer amplification. TCRdb's table, derived via immunoSEQ multiplex PCR, lists solely in-frame clones and lacks some. The V and J calls and the clone size are those of that table, but D and trimming were determined from the DNA. Of under 350,000 clones listed, 80% to 90% were seen once; the top ten hold around 10%. Sequenced material: peripheral blood. The receptor's source is a woman in her forties or fifties who had recovered from COVID-19. The chain joins TRBV4-2 to TRBJ2-7; tentative D call: TRBD2 (5 bases). This CDR3 reads CASSQGETTGEQYF. The DNA for the CDR3 is TGTGCCAGCAGCCAAGGCGAGACTACGGGCGAGCAGTACTTC.